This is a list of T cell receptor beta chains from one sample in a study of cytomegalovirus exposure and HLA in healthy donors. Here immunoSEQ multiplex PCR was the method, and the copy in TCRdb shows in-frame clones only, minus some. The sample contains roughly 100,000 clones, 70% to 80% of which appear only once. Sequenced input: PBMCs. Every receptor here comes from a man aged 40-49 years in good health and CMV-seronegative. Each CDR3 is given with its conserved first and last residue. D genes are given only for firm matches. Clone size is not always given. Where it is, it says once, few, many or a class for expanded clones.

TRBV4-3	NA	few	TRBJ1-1	CASSQDYVVAGPEAFF	TGCGCCAGCAGCCAAGATTATGTTGTTGCGGGGCCCGAGGCTTTCTTT
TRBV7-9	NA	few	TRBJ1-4	CASSLGLPGPNEKLFF	TGTGCCAGCAGCTTAGGACTCCCTGGTCCTAATGAAAAACTGTTTTTT
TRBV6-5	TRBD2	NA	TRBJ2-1	CASSYNGLADNEQFF	TGTGCCAGCAGTTACAACGGGCTAGCGGACAATGAGCAGTTCTTC
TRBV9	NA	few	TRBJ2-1	CASSVATGGVEQFF	TGTGCCAGCAGCGTAGCTACCGGCGGGGTTGAGCAGTTCTTC
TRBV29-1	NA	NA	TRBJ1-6	CSVGDYNSPLHF	TGCAGCGTAGGGGACTATAATTCACCCCTCCACTTT
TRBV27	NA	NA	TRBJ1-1	CASTLIGSTEAFF	TGTGCCAGCACCCTAATTGGGAGCACTGAAGCTTTCTTT
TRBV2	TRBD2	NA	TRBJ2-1	CASSGGGTSGRYNEQFF	TGTGCCAGCAGTGGGGGTGGGACTAGCGGGAGATACAATGAGCAGTTCTTC
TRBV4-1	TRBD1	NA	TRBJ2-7	CASSQAQGSSYEQYF	TGCGCCAGCAGCCAAGCACAGGGGTCTTCCTACGAGCAGTACTTC
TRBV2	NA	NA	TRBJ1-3	CASTTGSSGNTIYF	TGTGCCAGCACCACAGGGTCCTCTGGAAACACCATATATTTT
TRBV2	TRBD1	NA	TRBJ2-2	CASRGRTGGNPGELFF	TGTGCCAGCAGGGGCCGGACAGGGGGTAACCCCGGGGAGCTGTTTTTT
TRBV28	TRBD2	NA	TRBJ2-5	CASSLSGGVRETQYF	TGTGCCAGCAGTTTATCTGGGGGGGTTCGGGAGACCCAGTACTTC
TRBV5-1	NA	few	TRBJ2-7	CASSIPGNYEQYF	TGCGCCAGCAGCATCCCCGGGAACTACGAGCAGTACTTC
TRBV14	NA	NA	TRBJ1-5	CASSRGGLGNQPQHF	TGTGCCAGCAGTCGGGGGGGCTTGGGCAATCAGCCCCAGCATTTT
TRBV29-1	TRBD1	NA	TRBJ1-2	CSVDQGVYGYTF	TGCAGCGTTGACCAGGGGGTATATGGCTACACCTTC
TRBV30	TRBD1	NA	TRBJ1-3	CAWGTGTSGNTIYF	TGTGCCTGGGGGACAGGGACGTCCGGAAACACCATATATTTT
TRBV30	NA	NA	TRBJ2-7	CAWSGGLAIYEQYF	TGTGCCTGGAGTGGGGGTCTAGCTATCTACGAGCAGTACTTC
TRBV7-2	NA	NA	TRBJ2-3	CASSSQLSTDTQYF	TGTGCCAGCAGCTCCCAACTGAGCACAGATACGCAGTATTTT
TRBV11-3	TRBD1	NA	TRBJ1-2	CASRDRGSGYTF	TGTGCCAGCAGGGACAGGGGGAGCGGCTACACCTTC
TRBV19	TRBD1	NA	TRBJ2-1	CASRIWDREDNEQFF	TGTGCCAGCAGAATCTGGGACAGGGAGGACAATGAGCAGTTCTTC
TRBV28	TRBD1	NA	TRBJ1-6	CASRHRDRYNSPLHF	TGTGCCAGCAGGCACCGGGACAGGTATAATTCACCCCTCCACTTT
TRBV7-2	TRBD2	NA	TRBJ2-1	CASSRRLAVYNEQFF	TGTGCCAGCAGCCGGCGACTAGCGGTCTACAATGAGCAGTTCTTC
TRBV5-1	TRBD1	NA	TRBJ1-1	CASSFRGQGEAFF	TGCGCCAGCAGCTTCAGGGGGCAGGGTGAAGCTTTCTTT
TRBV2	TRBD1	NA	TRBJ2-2	CASDRGSAGELFF	TGTGCCAGCGACAGGGGTTCAGCCGGGGAGCTGTTTTTT
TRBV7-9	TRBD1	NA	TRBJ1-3	CASSNRGAGNTIYF	TGTGCCAGCAGCAACAGGGGAGCTGGAAACACCATATATTTT
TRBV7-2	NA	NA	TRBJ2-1	CASSTYNEQFF	TGTGCCAGCAGCACTTACAATGAGCAGTTCTTC
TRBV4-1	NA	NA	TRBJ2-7	CASSLELVRSYEQYF	TGCGCCAGCAGCCTAGAACTAGTCAGATCCTACGAGCAGTACTTC
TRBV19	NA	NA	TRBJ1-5	CASRESGKGDNQPQHF	TGTGCCAGTAGGGAGTCGGGGAAGGGGGATAATCAGCCCCAGCATTTT
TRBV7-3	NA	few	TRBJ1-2	CASSADSRDGYTF	TGTGCCAGCAGCGCGGACAGCCGGGATGGCTACACCTTC
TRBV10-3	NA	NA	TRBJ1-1	CAARGESPEAFF	TGTGCCGCTAGGGGTGAATCTCCTGAAGCTTTCTTT
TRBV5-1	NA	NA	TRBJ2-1	CASRDLIAPKQFF	TGCGCCAGCAGGGACCTCATAGCGCCCAAGCAGTTCTTC
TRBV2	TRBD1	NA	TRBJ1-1	CASSVLGGGNTEAFF	TGTGCCAGCAGCGTTTTAGGGGGCGGGAACACTGAAGCTTTCTTT
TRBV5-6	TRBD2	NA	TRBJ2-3	CASSWTSGRPDTQYF	TGTGCCAGCAGCTGGACTAGCGGGAGACCAGATACGCAGTATTTT
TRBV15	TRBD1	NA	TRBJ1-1	CATSRGTGGAGAFF	TGTGCCACCAGCAGAGGGACAGGGGGCGCGGGAGCTTTCTTT
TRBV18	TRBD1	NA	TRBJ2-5	CASSKDRSETQYF	TGTGCCAGCTCAAAGGACAGGAGCGAGACCCAGTACTTC